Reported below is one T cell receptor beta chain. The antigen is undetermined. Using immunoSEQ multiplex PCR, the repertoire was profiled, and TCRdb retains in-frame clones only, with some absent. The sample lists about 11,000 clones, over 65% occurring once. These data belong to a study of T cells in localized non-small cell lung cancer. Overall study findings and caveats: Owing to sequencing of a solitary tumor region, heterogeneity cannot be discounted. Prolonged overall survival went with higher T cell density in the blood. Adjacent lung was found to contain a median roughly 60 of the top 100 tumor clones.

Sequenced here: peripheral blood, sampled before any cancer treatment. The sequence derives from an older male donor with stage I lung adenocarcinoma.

The CDR3 spells CASGEETQYF. The CDR3 DNA is TGTGCCAGCGGCGAAGAGACCCAGTACTTC. The chain recombines TRBV2 with TRBJ2-5; D is unresolved. Germline CDR1 is SNHLY and CDR2 is FYNNEI. Trimming pared 8 bases from V and 3 bases from J, leaving 4 bases between. The CDR3 contains 10 residues.